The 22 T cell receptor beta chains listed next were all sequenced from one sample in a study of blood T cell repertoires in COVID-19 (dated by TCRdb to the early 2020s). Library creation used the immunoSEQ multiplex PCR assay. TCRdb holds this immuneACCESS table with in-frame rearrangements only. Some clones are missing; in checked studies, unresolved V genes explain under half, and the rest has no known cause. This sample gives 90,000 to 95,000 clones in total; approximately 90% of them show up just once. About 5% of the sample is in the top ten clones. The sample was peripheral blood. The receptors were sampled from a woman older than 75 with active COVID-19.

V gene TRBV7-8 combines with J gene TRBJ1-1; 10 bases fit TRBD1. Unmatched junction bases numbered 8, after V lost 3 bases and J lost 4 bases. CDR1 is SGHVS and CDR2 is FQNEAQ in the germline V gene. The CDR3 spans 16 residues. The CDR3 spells CASSFRTGTGATEAFF. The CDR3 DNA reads TGTGCCAGCAGCTTTCGAACCGGGACAGGGGCCACTGAAGCTTTCTTT.

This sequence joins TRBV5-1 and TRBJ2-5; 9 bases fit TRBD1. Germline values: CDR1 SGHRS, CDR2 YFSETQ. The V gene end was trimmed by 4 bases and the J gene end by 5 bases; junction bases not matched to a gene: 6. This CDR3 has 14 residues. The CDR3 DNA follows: TGCGCCAGCAGCCGGGGACAGGGAGGGGAGACCCAGTACTTC. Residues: CASSRGQGGETQYF. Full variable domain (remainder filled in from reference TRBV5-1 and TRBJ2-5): KAGVTQTPRYLIKTRGQQVTLSCSPISGHRSVSWYQQTPGQGLQFLFEYFSETQRNKGNFPGRFSGRQFSNSRSEMNVSTLELGDSALYLCASSRGQGGETQYFGPGTRLLVL.

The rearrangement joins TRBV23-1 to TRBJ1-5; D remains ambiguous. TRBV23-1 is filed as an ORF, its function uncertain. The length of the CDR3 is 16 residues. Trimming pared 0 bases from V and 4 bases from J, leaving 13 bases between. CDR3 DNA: TGCGCCAGCAGTCAATCACCAAATCTACTAAATCAGCCCCAGCATTTT. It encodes CASSQSPNLLNQPQHF.

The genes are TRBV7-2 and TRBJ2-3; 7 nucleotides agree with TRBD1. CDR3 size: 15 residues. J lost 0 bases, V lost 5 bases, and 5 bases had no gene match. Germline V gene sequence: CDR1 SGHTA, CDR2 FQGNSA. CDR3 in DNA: TGTGCCAGCAGCCCAAGGGGACAGAGCACAGATACGCAGTATTTT. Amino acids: CASSPRGQSTDTQYF.

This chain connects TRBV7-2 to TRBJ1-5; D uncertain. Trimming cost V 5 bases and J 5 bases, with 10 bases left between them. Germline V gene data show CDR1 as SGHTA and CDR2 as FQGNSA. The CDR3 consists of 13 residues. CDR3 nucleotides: TGTGCCAGCAGCCTGGCCCCTTATCAGCCCCAGCATTTT. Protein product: CASSLAPYQPQHF.

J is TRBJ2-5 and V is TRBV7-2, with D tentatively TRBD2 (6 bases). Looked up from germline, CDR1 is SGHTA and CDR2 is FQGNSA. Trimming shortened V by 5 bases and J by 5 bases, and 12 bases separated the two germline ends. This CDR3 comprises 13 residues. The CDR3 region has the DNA TGTGCCAGCAGCAAAACTAGCCAGGAGACCCAGTACTTC. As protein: CASSKTSQETQYF.

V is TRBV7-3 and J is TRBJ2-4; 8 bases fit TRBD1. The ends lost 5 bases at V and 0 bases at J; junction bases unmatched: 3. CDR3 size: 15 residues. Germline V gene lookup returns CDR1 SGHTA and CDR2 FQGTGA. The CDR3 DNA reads TGTGCCAGCAGCCCGGACAGGGCAGCCAAAAACATTCAGTACTTC. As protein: CASSPDRAAKNIQYF.

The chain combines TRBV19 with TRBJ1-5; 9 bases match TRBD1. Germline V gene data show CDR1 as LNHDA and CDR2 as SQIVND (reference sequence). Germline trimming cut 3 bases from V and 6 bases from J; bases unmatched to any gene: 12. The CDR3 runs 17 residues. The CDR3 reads CASSMGPTGGMGQPQHF. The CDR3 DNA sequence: TGTGCCAGTAGTATGGGGCCGACAGGGGGTATGGGTCAGCCCCAGCATTTT.

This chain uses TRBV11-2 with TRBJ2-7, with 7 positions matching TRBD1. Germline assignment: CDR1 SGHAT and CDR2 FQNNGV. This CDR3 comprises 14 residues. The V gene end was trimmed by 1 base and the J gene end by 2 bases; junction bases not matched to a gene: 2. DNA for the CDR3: TGTGCCAGCAGCTTAGGGGGACAGACCTACGAGCAGTACTTC. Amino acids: CASSLGGQTYEQYF.

The CDR3 coding sequence is TGTGCCAGCAGCCCACAAGAGACCCAGTACTTC. Its protein is CASSPQETQYF. The chain has TRBV11-2 and TRBJ2-5; unclear D gene. This CDR3 region has 11 residues. CDR1 and CDR2 (germline): SGHAT, FQNNGV. Trimming stripped 5 bases from V and 2 bases from J, with 3 bases between.

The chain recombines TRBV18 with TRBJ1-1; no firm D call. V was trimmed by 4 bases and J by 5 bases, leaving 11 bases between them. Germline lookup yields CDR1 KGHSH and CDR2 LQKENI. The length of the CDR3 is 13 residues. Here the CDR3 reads CASSLTVFTEAFF. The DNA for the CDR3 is TGTGCCAGCTCACTTACAGTCTTTACTGAAGCTTTCTTT.

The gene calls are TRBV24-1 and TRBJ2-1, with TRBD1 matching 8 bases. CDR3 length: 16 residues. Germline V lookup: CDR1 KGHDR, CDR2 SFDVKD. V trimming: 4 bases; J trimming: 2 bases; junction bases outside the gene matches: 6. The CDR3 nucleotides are TGTGCCACCAGTGAGCCTCGACAGGGGCCCTACAATGAGCAGTTCTTC. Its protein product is CATSEPRQGPYNEQFF.

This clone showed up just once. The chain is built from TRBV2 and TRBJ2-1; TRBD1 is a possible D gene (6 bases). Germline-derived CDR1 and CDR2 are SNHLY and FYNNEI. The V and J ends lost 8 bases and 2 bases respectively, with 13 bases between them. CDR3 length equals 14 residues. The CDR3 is CASAKQGTYNEQFF. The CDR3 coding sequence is TGTGCCAGCGCGAAACAGGGAACCTACAATGAGCAGTTCTTC.

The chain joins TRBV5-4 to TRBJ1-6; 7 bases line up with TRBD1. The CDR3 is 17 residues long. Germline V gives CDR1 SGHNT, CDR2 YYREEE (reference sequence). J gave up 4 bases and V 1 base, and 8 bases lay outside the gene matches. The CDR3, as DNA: TGTGCCAGCAGCTTGTTAGGAGGGGGCCGGTATAATTCACCCCTCCACTTT. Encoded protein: CASSLLGGGRYNSPLHF.

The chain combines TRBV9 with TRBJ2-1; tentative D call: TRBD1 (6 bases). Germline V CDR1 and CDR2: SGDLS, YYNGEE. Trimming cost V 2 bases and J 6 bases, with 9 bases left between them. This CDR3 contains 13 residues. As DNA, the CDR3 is TGTGCCAGCAGCGTGAGGGGGATCAATGAGCAGTTCTTC. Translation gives CASSVRGINEQFF.

The CDR3 is CASSLDRGREKLFF. The CDR3 DNA reads as TGCGCCAGCAGCTTGGACAGGGGGCGTGAAAAACTGTTTTTT. V is TRBV5-1 and J is TRBJ1-4; 9 bases map to TRBD1. Germline CDR1 reads SGHRS; CDR2 reads YFSETQ. After removal of 0 bases from V and 7 bases from J, the junction contained 1 base not matched to a gene. The length of the CDR3 is 14 residues. Full variable domain (outside the CDR3, taken from reference TRBV5-1 and TRBJ1-4): KAGVTQTPRYLIKTRGQQVTLSCSPISGHRSVSWYQQTPGQGLQFLFEYFSETQRNKGNFPGRFSGRQFSNSRSEMNVSTLELGDSALYLCASSLDRGREKLFFGSGTQLSVL.

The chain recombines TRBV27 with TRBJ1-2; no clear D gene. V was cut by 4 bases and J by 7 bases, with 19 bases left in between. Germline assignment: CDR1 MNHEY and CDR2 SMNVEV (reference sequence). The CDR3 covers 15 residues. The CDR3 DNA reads TGTGCCAGCAGTTCGGCCAGTCAAGGGAGCGGTGGCTACACCTTC. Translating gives CASSSASQGSGGYTF.

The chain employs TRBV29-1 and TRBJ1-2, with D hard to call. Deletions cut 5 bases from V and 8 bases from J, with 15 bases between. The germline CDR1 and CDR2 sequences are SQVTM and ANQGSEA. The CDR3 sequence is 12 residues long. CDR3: CSVTTRLDGYTF. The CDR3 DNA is TGCAGCGTTACAACCAGACTCGACGGCTACACCTTC.

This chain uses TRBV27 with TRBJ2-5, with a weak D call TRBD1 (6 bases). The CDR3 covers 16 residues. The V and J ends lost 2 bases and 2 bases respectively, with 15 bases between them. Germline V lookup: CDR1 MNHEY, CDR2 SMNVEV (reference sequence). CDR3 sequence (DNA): TGTGCCAGCAGTTTAATTTCGACAGGTCTGCAAGAGACCCAGTACTTC. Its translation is CASSLISTGLQETQYF.

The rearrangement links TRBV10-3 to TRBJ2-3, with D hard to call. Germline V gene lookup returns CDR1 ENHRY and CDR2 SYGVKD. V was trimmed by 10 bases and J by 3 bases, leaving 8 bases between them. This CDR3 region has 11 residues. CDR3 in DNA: TGTGCCACTTCCTTTACAGATACGCAGTATTTT. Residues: CATSFTDTQYF.

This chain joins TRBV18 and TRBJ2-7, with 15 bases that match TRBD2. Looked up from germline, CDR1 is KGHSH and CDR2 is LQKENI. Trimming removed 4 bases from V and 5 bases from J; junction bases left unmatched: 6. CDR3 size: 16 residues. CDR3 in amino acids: CASSLRGLAGGHEQYF. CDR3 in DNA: TGTGCCAGCTCACTACGCGGACTAGCGGGAGGGCACGAGCAGTACTTC.

The CDR3 loop reads CASRPVGGAYGYTF. CDR3 sequence (DNA): TGTGCCAGCAGACCCGTGGGAGGGGCCTATGGCTACACCTTC. The V call is TRBV27, the J call TRBJ1-2, with TRBD1 as a possible D gene (5 bases). This CDR3 region has 14 residues. CDR1 and CDR2 (germline): MNHEY, SMNVEV (reference sequence). The germline V and J ends were trimmed by 6 bases and 4 bases, with 15 bases remaining between them.